This T cell receptor beta chain was profiled in a study of blood T cell repertoires in COVID-19. Clones were read by immunoSEQ multiplex PCR, and TCRdb kept only the in-frame ones, dropping some. The data show 40,000 or so clones, approximately 90% seen once. This CDR3 spans 16 amino acids. CDR1 and CDR2 (germline): KGHSH, LQKENI. The V and J ends lost 2 bases and 6 bases, in that order; junction bases with no gene match: 5. The TCR was taken from a man in his 60s with active COVID-19. The sample was peripheral blood. This sequence joins TRBV18 and TRBJ2-2, with 11 bases aligning to TRBD2. CDR3 protein: CASSPEELAGAGELFF. In nucleotides, the CDR3 is TGTGCCAGCTCACCAGAAGAACTAGCGGGAGCCGGGGAGCTGTTTTTT.